In its sample, the clone carrying this T cell receptor (beta chain) was seen a few times. Its cognate antigen is unknown. This entry comes from a study of CD8+CD57+ T cells in acquired aplastic anemia. General study results and limits: Roughly 27 sequences, all CD8+ CDR3, were shared between patients and controls.

Genomic DNA served as template for TCR beta VDJ and CDR3 profiling. One entry per CDR3 protein results from TCRdb running MiXCR on the reads. This repertoire shows 120,000 or so distinct CDR3 sequences, about 43% found once; its top ten account for about 3%. By flow cytometry, patients selected for sequencing had shown an expansion of CD8+CD57+ cells. Trimming removed 6 bases from V and 7 bases from J; junction bases left unmatched: 3. Looked up from germline, CDR1 is KGHSH and CDR2 is LQKENI. This CDR3 has 14 residues. The rearrangement joins TRBV18 to TRBJ1-6; 10 bases map to TRBD1. The clonotype comes from a human donor with aplastic anemia. The sample was sorted CD4+, CD8+, or CD8+CD57+ T cells (not recorded which) from PBMCs. The DNA for the CDR3 is TGTGCCAGCTCCGGGACAGGGGACAATTCACCCCTCCACTTT. Amino acid sequence: CASSGTGDNSPLHF.